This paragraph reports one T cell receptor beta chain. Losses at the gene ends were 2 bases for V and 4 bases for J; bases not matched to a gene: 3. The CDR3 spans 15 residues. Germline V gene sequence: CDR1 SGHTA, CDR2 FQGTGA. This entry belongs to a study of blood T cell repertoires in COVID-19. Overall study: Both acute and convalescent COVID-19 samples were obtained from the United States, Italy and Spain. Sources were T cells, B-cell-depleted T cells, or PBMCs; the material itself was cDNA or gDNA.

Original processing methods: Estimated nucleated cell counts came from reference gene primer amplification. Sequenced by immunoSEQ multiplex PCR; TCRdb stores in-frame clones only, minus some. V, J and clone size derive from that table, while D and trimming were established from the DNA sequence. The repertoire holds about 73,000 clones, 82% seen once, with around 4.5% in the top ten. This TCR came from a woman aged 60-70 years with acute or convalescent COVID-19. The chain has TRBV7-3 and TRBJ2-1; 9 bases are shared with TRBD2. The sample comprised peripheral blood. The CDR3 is CASSLRSGGYNEQFF. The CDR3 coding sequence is TGTGCCAGCAGCTTACGTAGCGGGGGTTACAATGAGCAGTTCTTC.